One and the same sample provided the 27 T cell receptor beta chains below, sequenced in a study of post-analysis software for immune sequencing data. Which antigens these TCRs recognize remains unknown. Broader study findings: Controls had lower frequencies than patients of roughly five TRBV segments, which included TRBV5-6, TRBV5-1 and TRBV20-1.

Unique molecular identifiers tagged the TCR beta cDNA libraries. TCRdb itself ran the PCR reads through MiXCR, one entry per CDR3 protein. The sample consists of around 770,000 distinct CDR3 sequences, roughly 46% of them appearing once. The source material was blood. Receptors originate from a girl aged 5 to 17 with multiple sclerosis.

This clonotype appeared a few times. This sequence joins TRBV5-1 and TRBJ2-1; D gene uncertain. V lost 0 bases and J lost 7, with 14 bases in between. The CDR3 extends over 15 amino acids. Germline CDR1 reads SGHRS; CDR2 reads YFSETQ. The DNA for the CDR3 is TGCGCCAGCAGCTTGGAAACGGCGGTCAGGAATGAGCAGTTCTTC. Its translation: CASSLETAVRNEQFF.

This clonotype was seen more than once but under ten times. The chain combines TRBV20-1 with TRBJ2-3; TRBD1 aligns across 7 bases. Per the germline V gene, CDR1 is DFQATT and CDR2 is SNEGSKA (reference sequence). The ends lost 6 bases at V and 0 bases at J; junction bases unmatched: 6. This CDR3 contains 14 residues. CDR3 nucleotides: TGCAGTGCCCTAGAGGGACAGAGCACAGATACGCAGTATTTT. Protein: CSALEGQSTDTQYF.

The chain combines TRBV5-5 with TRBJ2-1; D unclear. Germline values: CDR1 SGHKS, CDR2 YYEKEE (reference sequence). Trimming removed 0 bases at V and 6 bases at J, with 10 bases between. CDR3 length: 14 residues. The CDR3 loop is CASSLALTPNEQFF. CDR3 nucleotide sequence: TGTGCCAGCAGCTTGGCCTTGACTCCCAATGAGCAGTTCTTC.

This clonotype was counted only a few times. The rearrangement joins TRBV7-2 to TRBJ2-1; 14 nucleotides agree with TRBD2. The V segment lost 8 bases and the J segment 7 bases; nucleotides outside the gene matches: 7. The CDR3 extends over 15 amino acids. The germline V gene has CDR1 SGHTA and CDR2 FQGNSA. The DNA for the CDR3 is TGTGCCAGCGAGTGGAGGACTAGCGGGAGGAATGAGCAGTTCTTC. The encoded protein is CASEWRTSGRNEQFF.

The CDR3 DNA reads TGTGCCAGCAGCCAAGGCCAGACAGGGACGAGAGGCTACACCTTC. Its translation: CASSQGQTGTRGYTF. The V call is TRBV3-1, the J call TRBJ1-2; 7 bases line up with TRBD1. The CDR3 consists of 15 residues. CDR1 is LGHDT, CDR2 YNNKEL, per germline (reference sequence). The V gene end was trimmed by 1 base and the J gene end by 8 bases; junction bases not matched to a gene: 10. The complete variable domain, with remaining parts taken from reference TRBV3-1 and TRBJ1-2, reads DTAVSQTPKYLVTQMGNDKSIKCEQNLGHDTMYWYKQDSKKFLKIMFSYNNKELIINETVPNRFSPKSPDKAHLNLHINSLELGDSAVYFCASSQGQTGTRGYTFGSGTRLTVV.

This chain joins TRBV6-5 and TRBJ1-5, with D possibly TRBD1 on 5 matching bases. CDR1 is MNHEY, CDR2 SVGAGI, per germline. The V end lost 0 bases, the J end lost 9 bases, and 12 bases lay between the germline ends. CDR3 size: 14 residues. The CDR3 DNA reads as TGTGCCAGCAGTTACTCAGGGGAAGATCGGCCCCAGCATTTT. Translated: CASSYSGEDRPQHF.

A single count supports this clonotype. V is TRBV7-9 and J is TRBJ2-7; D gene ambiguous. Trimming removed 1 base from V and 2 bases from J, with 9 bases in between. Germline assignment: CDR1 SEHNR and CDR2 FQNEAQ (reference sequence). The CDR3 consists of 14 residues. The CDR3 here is CASSLVQPAYEQYF. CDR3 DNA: TGTGCCAGCAGCTTAGTTCAACCTGCCTACGAGCAGTACTTC.

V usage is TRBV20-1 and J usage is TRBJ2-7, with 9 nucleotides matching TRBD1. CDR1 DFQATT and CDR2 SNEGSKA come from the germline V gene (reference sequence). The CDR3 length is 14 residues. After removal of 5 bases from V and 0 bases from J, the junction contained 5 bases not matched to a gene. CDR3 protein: CSAVDRGASYEQYF. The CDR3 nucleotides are TGCAGTGCTGTGGACAGGGGTGCCTCCTACGAGCAGTACTTC.

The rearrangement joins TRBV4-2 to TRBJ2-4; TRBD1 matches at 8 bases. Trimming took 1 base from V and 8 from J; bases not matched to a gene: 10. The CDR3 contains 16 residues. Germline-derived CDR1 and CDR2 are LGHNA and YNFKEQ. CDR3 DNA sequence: TGTGCCAGCAGCCAAGGACAGGGGCGGGGCGGGGACATTCAGTACTTC. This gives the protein CASSQGQGRGGDIQYF.

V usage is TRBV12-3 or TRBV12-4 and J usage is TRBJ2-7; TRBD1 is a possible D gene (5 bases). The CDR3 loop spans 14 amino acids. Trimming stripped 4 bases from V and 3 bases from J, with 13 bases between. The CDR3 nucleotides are TGTGCCAGCAGTTGCTCCCTCACAGGCTACGAGCAGTACTTC. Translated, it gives CASSCSLTGYEQYF.

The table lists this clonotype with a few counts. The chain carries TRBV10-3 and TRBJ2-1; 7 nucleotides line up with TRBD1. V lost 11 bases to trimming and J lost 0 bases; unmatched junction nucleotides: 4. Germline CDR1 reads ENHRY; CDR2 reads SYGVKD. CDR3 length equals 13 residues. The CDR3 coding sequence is TGTGCCTCCCGGGACAGCTCCTACAATGAGCAGTTCTTC. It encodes CASRDSSYNEQFF.

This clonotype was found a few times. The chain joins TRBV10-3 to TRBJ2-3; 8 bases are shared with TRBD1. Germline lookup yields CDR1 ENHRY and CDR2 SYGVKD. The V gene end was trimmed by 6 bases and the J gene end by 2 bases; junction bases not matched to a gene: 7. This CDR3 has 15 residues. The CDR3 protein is CAISEDRENTDTQYF. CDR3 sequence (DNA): TGTGCCATCAGCGAGGACAGGGAGAACACAGATACGCAGTATTTT.

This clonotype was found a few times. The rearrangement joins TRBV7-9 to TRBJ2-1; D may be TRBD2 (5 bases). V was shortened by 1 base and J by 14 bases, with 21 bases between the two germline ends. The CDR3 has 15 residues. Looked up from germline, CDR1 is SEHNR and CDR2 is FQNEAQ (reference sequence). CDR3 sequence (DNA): TGTGCCAGCAGCTTAGGTCTCAATAGTCTCTCCGGGAAGTTCTTC. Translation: CASSLGLNSLSGKFF.

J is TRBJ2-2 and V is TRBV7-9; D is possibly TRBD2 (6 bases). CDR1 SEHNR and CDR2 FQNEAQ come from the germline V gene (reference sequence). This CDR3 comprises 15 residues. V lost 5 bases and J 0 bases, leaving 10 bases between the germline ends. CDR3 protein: CASSQTSANTGELFF. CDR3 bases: TGTGCCAGCAGCCAGACTAGTGCGAACACCGGGGAGCTGTTTTTT.

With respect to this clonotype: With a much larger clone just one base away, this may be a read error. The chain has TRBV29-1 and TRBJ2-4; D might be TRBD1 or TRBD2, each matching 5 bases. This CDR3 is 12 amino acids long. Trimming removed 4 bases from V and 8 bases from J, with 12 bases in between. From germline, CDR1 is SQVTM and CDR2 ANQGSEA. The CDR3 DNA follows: TGCAGCGTTGTGTCTAGCAGGGACATTCAGTACTTC. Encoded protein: CSVVSSRDIQYF.

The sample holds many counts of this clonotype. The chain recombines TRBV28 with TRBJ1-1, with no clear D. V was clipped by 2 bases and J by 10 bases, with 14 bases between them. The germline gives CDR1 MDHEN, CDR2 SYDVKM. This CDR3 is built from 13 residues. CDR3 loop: CASSLPSRGVAFF. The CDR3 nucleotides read TGTGCCAGCAGTTTACCGTCAAGAGGTGTAGCTTTCTTT.

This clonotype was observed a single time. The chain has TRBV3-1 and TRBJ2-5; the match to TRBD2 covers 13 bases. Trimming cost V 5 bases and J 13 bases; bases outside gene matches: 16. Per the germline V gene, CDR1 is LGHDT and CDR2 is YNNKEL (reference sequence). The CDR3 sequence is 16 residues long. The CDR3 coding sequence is TGTGCCAGCAGCTCCCGGCACGGACTAGCGGGAGACTTAGGGTACTTC. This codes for CASSSRHGLAGDLGYF.

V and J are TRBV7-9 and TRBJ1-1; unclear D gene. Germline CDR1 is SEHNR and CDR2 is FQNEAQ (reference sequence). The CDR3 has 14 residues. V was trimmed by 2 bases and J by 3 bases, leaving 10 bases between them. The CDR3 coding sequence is TGTGCCAGCAGCTTAAAAGTGGGTGACACTGAAGCTTTCTTT. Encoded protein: CASSLKVGDTEAFF.

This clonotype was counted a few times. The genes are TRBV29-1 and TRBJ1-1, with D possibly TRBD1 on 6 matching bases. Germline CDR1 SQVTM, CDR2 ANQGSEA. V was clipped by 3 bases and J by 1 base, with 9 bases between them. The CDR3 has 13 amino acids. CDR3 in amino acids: CSVDQTGNTEAFF. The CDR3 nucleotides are TGCAGCGTTGATCAGACAGGGAACACTGAAGCTTTCTTT.

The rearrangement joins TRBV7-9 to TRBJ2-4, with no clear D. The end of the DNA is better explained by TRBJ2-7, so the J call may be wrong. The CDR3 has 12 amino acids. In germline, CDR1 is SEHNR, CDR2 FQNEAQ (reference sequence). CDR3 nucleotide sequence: TGTGCCAGCAGCCTGCGGTTCGACGAGCAGTACTTC. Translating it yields CASSLRFDEQYF.

The CDR3 protein is CASRTSGPYNEQFF. The CDR3 DNA is TGTGCCAGCAGGACTAGCGGTCCCTACAATGAGCAGTTCTTC. The V and J genes are TRBV12-3 or TRBV12-4 and TRBJ2-1, with 9 bases that match TRBD2. The V and J ends lost 6 bases and 2 bases, in that order; junction bases with no gene match: 2. This CDR3 contains 14 residues.

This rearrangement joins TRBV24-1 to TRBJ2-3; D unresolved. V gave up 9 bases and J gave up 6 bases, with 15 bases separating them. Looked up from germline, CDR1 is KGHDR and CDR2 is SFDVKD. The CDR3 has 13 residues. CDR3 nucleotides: TGTGCCACCGTCTCTACATTGGGGGATACGCAGTATTTT. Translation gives CATVSTLGDTQYF.

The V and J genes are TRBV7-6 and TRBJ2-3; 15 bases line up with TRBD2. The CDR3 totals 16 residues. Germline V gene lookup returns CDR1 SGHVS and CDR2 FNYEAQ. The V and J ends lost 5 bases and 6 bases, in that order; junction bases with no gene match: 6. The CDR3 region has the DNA TGTGCCAGCAGCCCCGCCGGACTAGCGGGGGGGGATACGCAGTATTTT. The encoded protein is CASSPAGLAGGDTQYF.

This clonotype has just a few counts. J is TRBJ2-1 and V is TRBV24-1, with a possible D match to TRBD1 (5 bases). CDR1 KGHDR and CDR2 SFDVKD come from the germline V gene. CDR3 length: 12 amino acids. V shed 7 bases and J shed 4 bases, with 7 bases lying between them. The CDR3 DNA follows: TGTGCCACCAGAGACAGTTACAATGAGCAGTTCTTC. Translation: CATRDSYNEQFF.

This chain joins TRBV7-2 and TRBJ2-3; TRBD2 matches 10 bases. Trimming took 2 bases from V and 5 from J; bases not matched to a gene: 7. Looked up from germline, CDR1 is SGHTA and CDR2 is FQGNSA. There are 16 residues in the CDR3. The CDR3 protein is CASSLSGRVPRDTQYF. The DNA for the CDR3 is TGTGCCAGCAGCTTAAGCGGGAGGGTCCCCCGAGATACGCAGTATTTT.

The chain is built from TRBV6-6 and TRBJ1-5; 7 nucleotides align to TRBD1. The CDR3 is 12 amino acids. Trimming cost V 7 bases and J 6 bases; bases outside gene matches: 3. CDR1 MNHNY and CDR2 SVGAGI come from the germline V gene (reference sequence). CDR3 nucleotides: TGTGCCAGCAATACAGGGGTTCAGCCCCAGCATTTT. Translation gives CASNTGVQPQHF.

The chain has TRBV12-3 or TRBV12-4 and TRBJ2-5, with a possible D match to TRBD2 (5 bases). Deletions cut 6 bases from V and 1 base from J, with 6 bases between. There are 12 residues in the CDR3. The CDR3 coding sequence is TGTGCCAGCAGGAGGGTCCAAGAGACCCAGTACTTC. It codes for CASRRVQETQYF.